Presented here are 9 T cell receptor beta chains from one specimen sequenced in a study of beta chain features in type 1 diabetes. Expressed TCRB transcripts were sequenced, since all the RNA that had been isolated was reverse transcribed. Clones were read by immunoSEQ multiplex PCR, and TCRdb kept only the in-frame ones, dropping some. Altogether over 500,000 clones are present, roughly 16% being singletons, with the ten largest covering around 0.1%. Sequenced sample: naive CD4+ T cells from blood. The origin of the receptors is a man younger than 30 in good health.

This clone occurred a few times. The CDR3 nucleotides read TGTGCCATCAGGGAAAAAGAGTTAATCGCAGATACGCAGTATTTT. Its translation: CAIREKELIADTQYF. The chain combines TRBV10-3 with TRBJ2-3; D not certain. The CDR3 length is 15 residues. V shed 6 bases and J shed 4 bases, with 17 bases lying between them. CDR1 and CDR2 from the germline V gene are ENHRY and SYGVKD.

The V call is TRBV7-6, the J call TRBJ2-7, with 10 bases matching TRBD2. After removal of 2 bases from V and 2 bases from J, the junction contained 3 bases not matched to a gene. This CDR3 region has 15 residues. Germline V gene data show CDR1 as SGHVS and CDR2 as FNYEAQ. CDR3 residues: CASSLRTSGAYEQYF. The CDR3 DNA reads TGTGCCAGCAGCTTAAGGACTAGCGGCGCCTACGAGCAGTACTTC.

This chain uses TRBV7-2 with TRBJ2-3, with 10 bases aligning to TRBD1. The length of the CDR3 is 15 residues. Germline-derived CDR1 and CDR2 are SGHTA and FQGNSA. With V trimmed by 2 bases and J by 6 bases, 5 bases remained unmatched. CDR3 DNA sequence: TGTGCCAGCAGCTTAAGACAGGGGGCGCAGGATACGCAGTATTTT. Protein product: CASSLRQGAQDTQYF.

This clone has only a few counts. V gene TRBV9 combines with J gene TRBJ2-1, with no clear D. CDR1 and CDR2 from the germline V gene are SGDLS and YYNGEE. V lost 4 bases to trimming and J lost 4 bases, with 6 bases between them. The CDR3 spans 12 residues. Here the CDR3 DNA reads TGTGCCAGCAGCCTCCAGTACAATGAGCAGTTCTTC. Protein: CASSLQYNEQFF.

The V and J genes are TRBV27 and TRBJ1-2; TRBD1 aligns across 10 bases. This CDR3 spans 15 amino acids. Germline CDR1 MNHEY, CDR2 SMNVEV (reference sequence). The V segment lost 3 bases and the J segment 2 bases; nucleotides outside the gene matches: 3. The chain's CDR3 is CASSFRTGGNYGYTF. The CDR3, as DNA: TGTGCCAGCAGTTTCAGGACAGGGGGGAACTATGGCTACACCTTC.

This clone was found a few times. CDR3: CASSFGNGQPQHF. The CDR3 region has the DNA TGTGCCAGCAGTTTTGGCAATGGGCAGCCCCAGCATTTT. The gene calls are TRBV6-5 and TRBJ1-5; D ambiguous. V lost 4 bases and J lost 7, with 11 bases in between. This CDR3 comprises 13 residues. The germline V gene encodes CDR1 MNHEY and CDR2 SVGAGI.

In this sample, this clone turned up a few times. The chain links TRBV5-1 to TRBJ2-7; 10 bases map to TRBD2. The CDR3 sequence is 14 residues long. Germline loops: CDR1 SGHRS, CDR2 YFSETQ. Trimming removed 2 bases from V and 8 bases from J; junction bases left unmatched: 7. The CDR3 spells CASSFGTSDLKQYF. As DNA, the CDR3 is TGCGCCAGCAGCTTCGGGACTAGCGACCTCAAGCAGTACTTC. The full variable domain, its missing parts supplied by reference TRBV5-1 and TRBJ2-7, is KAGVTQTPRYLIKTRGQQVTLSCSPISGHRSVSWYQQTPGQGLQFLFEYFSETQRNKGNFPGRFSGRQFSNSRSEMNVSTLELGDSALYLCASSFGTSDLKQYFGPGTRLTVT.

The chain couples TRBV2 to TRBJ2-7; the D gene is possibly TRBD1 (6 bases). The germline V gene has CDR1 SNHLY and CDR2 FYNNEI. The V end was cut by 0 bases, the J end by 2 bases, with 11 bases between. The CDR3 consists of 15 residues. CDR3 sequence (DNA): TGTGCCAGCAGTGAAGCGGGAAACAGGGCCTACGAGCAGTACTTC. Its translation is CASSEAGNRAYEQYF.

This clone occurred a few times. The V gene is TRBV27, the J gene TRBJ1-2; 10 bases are a match to TRBD1. Germline V lookup: CDR1 MNHEY, CDR2 SMNVEV (reference sequence). CDR3 length equals 17 residues. Trimming cost V 0 bases and J 4 bases; bases outside gene matches: 8. The CDR3: CASSLSLGTGDGYGYTF. CDR3 bases: TGTGCCAGCAGTTTATCGCTGGGGACAGGGGATGGCTATGGCTACACCTTC.